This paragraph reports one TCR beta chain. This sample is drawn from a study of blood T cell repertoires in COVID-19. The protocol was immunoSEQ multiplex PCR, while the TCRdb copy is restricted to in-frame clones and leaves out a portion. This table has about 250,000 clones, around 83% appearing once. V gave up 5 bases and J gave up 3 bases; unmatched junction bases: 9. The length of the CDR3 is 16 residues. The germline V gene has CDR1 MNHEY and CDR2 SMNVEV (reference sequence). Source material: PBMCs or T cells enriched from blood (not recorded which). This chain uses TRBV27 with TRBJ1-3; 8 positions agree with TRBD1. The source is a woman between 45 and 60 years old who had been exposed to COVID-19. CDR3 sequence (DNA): TGTGCCAGCAGTCCATCACAGGGGGAGGTTGGAAACACCATATATTTT. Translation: CASSPSQGEVGNTIYF.